These 32 T cell receptor beta chains share one sample of origin, sequenced in a study of T cell responses to AZD1222 COVID-19 vaccine. Repertoires were generated with immunoSEQ multiplex PCR, while TCRdb's copy carries only in-frame clones and drops some. The table includes 95,000 to 150,000 clones, roughly 92% detected once. The input for sequencing was peripheral blood, taken on day 0 of AZD1222 vaccination. The source of these receptors is an adult in good health.

V gene TRBV30 combines with J gene TRBJ1-3; tentative D call: TRBD1 (5 bases). Between the trimmed V and J ends, which lost 2 bases and 10 bases, there was a span of 15 bases. The CDR3 is 13 residues long. Germline-derived CDR1 and CDR2 are GTSNPN and SVGIG (reference sequence). The CDR3 sequence: CAWSRVAGGTIYF. For the CDR3, the DNA is TGTGCCTGGAGTCGGGTCGCGGGGGGGACCATATATTTT.

This clone showed up just a few times. The chain links TRBV9 to TRBJ2-7, with a tentative D call TRBD1 (6 bases). CDR1 SGDLS and CDR2 YYNGEE come from the germline V gene. This CDR3 is 13 amino acids long. V lost 3 bases, J lost 6 bases, and 13 bases lay in between. In DNA, the CDR3 is TGTGCCAGCAGCGGGGGGACAACCGCCGAGCAGTACTTC. Protein: CASSGGTTAEQYF. The variable domain in full, with the rest retrieved from reference TRBV9 and TRBJ2-7, is DSGVTQTPKHLITATGQRVTLRCSPRSGDLSVYWYQQSLDQGLQFLIQYYNGEERAKGNILERFSAQQFPDLHSELNLSSLELGDSALYFCASSGGTTAEQYFGPGTRLTVT.

The chain combines TRBV5-1 with TRBJ1-1, with 9 bases identical to TRBD1. The CDR3 is 14 amino acids. After removal of 5 bases from V and 4 bases from J, the junction contained 6 bases not matched to a gene. Germline values: CDR1 SGHRS, CDR2 YFSETQ. The CDR3 is CASRGQGLGTEAFF. Written as DNA, the CDR3 is TGCGCCAGCAGGGGACAGGGTTTGGGCACTGAAGCTTTCTTT. The variable domain in full, completed from reference TRBV5-1 and TRBJ1-1, reads KAGVTQTPRYLIKTRGQQVTLSCSPISGHRSVSWYQQTPGQGLQFLFEYFSETQRNKGNFPGRFSGRQFSNSRSEMNVSTLELGDSALYLCASRGQGLGTEAFFGQGTRLTVV.

The V and J genes are TRBV28 and TRBJ1-6; D call uncertain. This CDR3 spans 14 amino acids. Germline CDR1 reads MDHEN; CDR2 reads SYDVKM. Trimming removed 2 bases from V and 9 bases from J, with 11 bases in between. In DNA form, the CDR3 reads TGTGCCAGCAGTTTAGGAAGGGTTGGTTCACCCCTCCACTTT. As protein: CASSLGRVGSPLHF.

The chain is built from TRBV7-9 and TRBJ2-3; D uncertain. Germline V gives CDR1 SEHNR, CDR2 FQNEAQ (reference sequence). The V and J ends lost 5 bases and 0 bases respectively, with 3 bases between them. This CDR3 contains 12 residues. The CDR3 spells CASSPSTDTQYF. Written as DNA, the CDR3 is TGTGCCAGCAGCCCAAGCACAGATACGCAGTATTTT.

The chain has TRBV11-2 and TRBJ2-7; a weak D match, TRBD1 (6 bases). The V end was cut by 3 bases, the J end by 2 bases, with 11 bases between. The CDR3 sequence is 14 residues long. The germline gives CDR1 SGHAT, CDR2 FQNNGV. Written as DNA, the CDR3 is TGTGCCAGCAGCTTTTTCAGGGGACCCTACGAGCAGTACTTC. Protein product: CASSFFRGPYEQYF. Together with reference TRBV11-2 and TRBJ2-7, the CDR3 gives the full variable domain: EAGVAQSPRYKIIEKRQSVAFWCNPISGHATLYWYQQILGQGPKLLIQFQNNGVVDDSQLPKDRFSAERLKGVDSTLKIQPAKLEDSAVYLCASSFFRGPYEQYFGPGTRLTVT.

The chain carries TRBV7-2 and TRBJ1-5, with 10 bases aligning to TRBD1. Germline V gene data show CDR1 as SGHTA and CDR2 as FQGNSA. The CDR3 is 15 amino acids. V lost 1 base, J lost 6 bases, and 3 bases stayed unmatched. The CDR3 protein is CASSLGQGASQPQHF. The DNA of the CDR3 is TGTGCCAGCAGCTTAGGACAGGGGGCGAGTCAGCCCCAGCATTTT.

The V call is TRBV11-1, the J call TRBJ2-1; 8 nucleotides match TRBD2. Looked up from germline, CDR1 is SGHAT and CDR2 is FQDESV (reference sequence). V lost 7 bases, J lost 7 bases, and 12 bases stayed unmatched. CDR3 length: 15 residues. The CDR3 nucleotides are TGTGCCAGCACCGACCCCAGCGGGGGAGGGAATGAGCAGTTCTTC. It specifies CASTDPSGGGNEQFF.

The chain employs TRBV2 and TRBJ2-1; perhaps TRBD2 as D (6 bases). The CDR3 runs 14 residues. CDR1 SNHLY and CDR2 FYNNEI come from the germline V gene. The V end lost 8 bases, the J end lost 2 bases, and 13 bases lay between the germline ends. Written as DNA, the CDR3 is TGTGCCAGCGGAAGGACGGGGGCCTACAATGAGCAGTTCTTC. Translating gives CASGRTGAYNEQFF.

Comment on this clone: The same CDR3 is also encoded by other DNA sequences in this sample. The J gene is TRBJ1-1, the V gene TRBV12-3 or TRBV12-4; D unresolved. With 0 bases removed from V and 1 base from J, the gap between germline ends came to 3 bases. The CDR3 consists of 13 residues. CDR3 sequence: CASSLARNTEAFF. In DNA, the CDR3 is TGTGCCAGCAGTTTAGCCAGGAACACTGAAGCTTTCTTT.

The chain joins TRBV4-1 to TRBJ2-7, with TRBD1 as a possible D gene (6 bases). The germline V gene has CDR1 MGHRA and CDR2 YSYEKL. This CDR3 region has 14 residues. Trimming took 0 bases from V and 6 from J, leaving 12 bases between them. The CDR3 here is CASSQEDRAAEQYF. CDR3 sequence (DNA): TGCGCCAGCAGCCAAGAGGACAGAGCCGCCGAGCAGTACTTC.

With regard to this clone: The identical CDR3 is also encoded by other nucleotide sequences in the sample. V is TRBV5-6 and J is TRBJ1-2; D not certain. V dropped 0 bases and J dropped 8 bases, with 8 bases sitting between them. The V gene's germline CDR1 is SGHDT and CDR2 YYEEEE. CDR3 length equals 12 residues. The CDR3 sequence: CASSLVGYGYTF. In DNA, the CDR3 is TGTGCCAGCAGCTTGGTGGGGTACGGCTACACCTTC.

The chain uses TRBV5-4 and TRBJ2-3; perhaps TRBD2 as D (6 bases). CDR1 and CDR2 (germline): SGHNT, YYREEE (reference sequence). The CDR3 is made up of 14 amino acids. V was shortened by 0 bases and J by 5 bases, with 10 bases between the two germline ends. The CDR3 loop is CASSLAGVVDTQYF. Written as DNA, the CDR3 is TGTGCCAGCAGCTTGGCGGGGGTAGTAGATACGCAGTATTTT.

This chain connects TRBV7-3 to TRBJ1-2; possible D gene TRBD1, 5 bases. V lost 5 bases and J 1 base, leaving 14 bases between the germline ends. CDR1 and CDR2 from the germline V gene are SGHTA and FQGTGA. This CDR3 is 15 amino acids long. DNA for the CDR3: TGTGCCAGCAGCGTCCGGGGCCAGGGTAACTATGGCTACACCTTC. This encodes CASSVRGQGNYGYTF.

The chain employs TRBV29-1 and TRBJ1-5; TRBD1 aligns across 8 bases. The CDR3 has 13 amino acids. The V gene end was trimmed by 6 bases and the J gene end by 3 bases; junction bases not matched to a gene: 4. Germline V gene lookup returns CDR1 SQVTM and CDR2 ANQGSEA. The CDR3 region is CSVQGADNQPQHF. The CDR3 coding sequence is TGCAGCGTCCAGGGGGCGGACAATCAGCCCCAGCATTTT.

V usage is TRBV7-2 and J usage is TRBJ2-1; D is unclear. CDR1 is SGHTA, CDR2 FQGNSA, per germline. V was clipped by 2 bases and J by 9 bases, with 11 bases between them. The CDR3 spans 13 residues. The DNA of the CDR3 is TGTGCCAGCAGCTTATCCGATAGACGTGAGCAGTTCTTC. Translating it yields CASSLSDRREQFF.

The chain joins TRBV11-3 to TRBJ1-2; a possible D gene is TRBD1 (5 bases). The V and J ends lost 0 bases and 8 bases respectively, with 13 bases between them. Germline CDR1 and CDR2: SGHNT and YENEEA. CDR3 length: 14 amino acids. Here the CDR3 DNA reads TGTGCCAGCAGCTTAGACAGGGCTCTTCGGGGCTACACCTTC. Its translation: CASSLDRALRGYTF.

The chain is built from TRBV6-1 and TRBJ2-2, with TRBD2 matching over 7 bases. The V gene's germline CDR1 is MNHNS and CDR2 SASEGT. J was trimmed by 5 bases and V by 2 bases; bases with no gene match: 2. The CDR3 sequence is 14 residues long. This chain's CDR3 is CASSELRGTGELFF. CDR3 nucleotides: TGTGCCAGCAGTGAATTGCGGGGGACCGGGGAGCTGTTTTTT.

This chain uses TRBV6-6 with TRBJ1-4, with D possibly TRBD1 on 6 matching bases. Germline V CDR1 and CDR2: MNHNY, SVGAGI (reference sequence). Trimming took off 7 bases at V and 7 bases at J, with 13 bases between the two ends. The CDR3 length is 13 residues. Here the CDR3 DNA reads TGTGCCAGCACAGGGGCGGGAGGTGAAAAACTGTTTTTT. It encodes CASTGAGGEKLFF.

The chain links TRBV7-9 to TRBJ1-1, with D possibly matching TRBD1 (5 bases). Germline V gene data show CDR1 as SEHNR and CDR2 as FQNEAQ (reference sequence). This CDR3 spans 13 amino acids. Trimming took off 4 bases at V and 6 bases at J, with 12 bases between the two ends. Written as DNA, the CDR3 is TGTGCCAGCAGCTCGCAGGGTAACGCTGAAGCTTTCTTT. It specifies CASSSQGNAEAFF.

As DNA, the CDR3 is TGTGCCAGCAGTTTATCGGGCACTGAAGCTTTCTTT. Protein product: CASSLSGTEAFF. The genes are TRBV12-3 or TRBV12-4 and TRBJ1-1, with D unresolved. The CDR3 spans 12 residues. Trimming pared 2 bases from V and 4 bases from J, leaving 5 bases between.

V usage is TRBV5-6 and J usage is TRBJ1-4; D possibly corresponds to TRBD1 (6 bases). The CDR3 consists of 13 residues. The germline V gene encodes CDR1 SGHDT and CDR2 YYEEEE. The V gene lost 4 bases and the J gene lost 8 bases, with 12 bases spanning the gap. In DNA form, the CDR3 reads TGTGCCAGCAGCCGGGACAACGGGGAAAAACTGTTTTTT. It encodes CASSRDNGEKLFF.

The chain is built from TRBV15 and TRBJ1-5; the D gene is possibly TRBD1 (6 bases). V lost 5 bases and J 4 bases, leaving 9 bases between the germline ends. Germline V gene lookup returns CDR1 LNHNV and CDR2 YYDKDF (reference sequence). CDR3 size: 13 residues. The CDR3 bases are TGTGCCACCAGCGGACAGACTAATCAGCCCCAGCATTTT. Amino acid sequence: CATSGQTNQPQHF.

The genes are TRBV7-2 and TRBJ1-3; 7 nucleotides line up with TRBD1. This CDR3 region has 13 residues. CDR1 and CDR2 from the germline V gene are SGHTA and FQGNSA. Trimming removed 5 bases from V and 7 bases from J; junction bases left unmatched: 5. CDR3 amino acids: CASSPGQWNTIYF. CDR3 bases: TGTGCCAGCAGCCCGGGACAGTGGAACACCATATATTTT.

The CDR3, as DNA: TGTGCCAGCCAGTACGGGACGTGGAACACTGAAGCTTTCTTT. Amino acid sequence: CASQYGTWNTEAFF. The chain couples TRBV7-9 to TRBJ1-1, with a tentative D call TRBD1 (5 bases). Germline V gives CDR1 SEHNR, CDR2 FQNEAQ (reference sequence). The CDR3 covers 14 residues. V lost 8 bases to trimming and J lost 1 base, with 14 bases between them.

This clone was recorded a few times. This chain joins TRBV21-1 and TRBJ1-3. TRBV21-1 is a listed pseudogene. The CDR3 length is 18 residues. The CDR3 DNA reads TGTGCCAGCAGCAAAGTAAATGGCCGGCGGGGACTTGGAAACACCATATATTTT. Amino acids: CASSKVNGRRGLGNTIYF.

The rearrangement links TRBV5-1 to TRBJ2-1, with D perhaps given as TRBD1 or TRBD2 (6 bases each). The V gene lost 0 bases and the J gene lost 0 bases, with 13 bases spanning the gap. The CDR3 has 17 residues. The V gene's germline CDR1 is SGHRS and CDR2 YFSETQ. DNA of the CDR3: TGCGCCAGCAGCTTGGCCCCGGGGGCGAGCTCCTACAATGAGCAGTTCTTC. Protein: CASSLAPGASSYNEQFF.

This chain joins TRBV30 and TRBJ2-2; either TRBD1 or TRBD2 may fit D (5 bases each). Deletions cut 5 bases from V and 1 base from J, with 11 bases between. There are 14 residues in the CDR3. Germline CDR1 GTSNPN, CDR2 SVGIG (reference sequence). The CDR3 DNA sequence: TGTGCCTGGGGGGGTAATCTGAACACCGGGGAGCTGTTTTTT. Translated, it gives CAWGGNLNTGELFF.

The chain uses TRBV11-2 and TRBJ1-6; TRBD1 aligns across 7 bases. The germline V gene has CDR1 SGHAT and CDR2 FQNNGV. The V and J ends lost 5 bases and 7 bases, in that order; junction bases with no gene match: 5. CDR3 length: 14 residues. Here the CDR3 DNA reads TGTGCCAGCAGCCCGACAGGGTTAAATTCACCCCTCCACTTT. Encoded protein: CASSPTGLNSPLHF.

The chain has TRBV5-1 and TRBJ2-3; 9 bases are a match to TRBD2. Germline V gene sequence: CDR1 SGHRS, CDR2 YFSETQ. V shed 0 bases, J shed 5 bases, and the junction held 1 base outside the gene matches. There are 14 residues in the CDR3. The CDR3 DNA sequence: TGCGCCAGCAGCTTGGTTAGCGGGGGAGATACGCAGTATTTT. This gives the protein CASSLVSGGDTQYF.

This clone was seen more than once but under ten times. CDR3 nucleotide sequence: TGTGCCTACGAGGTAGGGGCAGATACGCAGTATTTT. The encoded protein is CAYEVGADTQYF. The chain links TRBV7-2 to TRBJ2-3, with D possibly being TRBD1 (5 bases). The CDR3 consists of 12 residues. Trimming pared 11 bases from V and 4 bases from J, leaving 13 bases between. Germline V gene data show CDR1 as SGHTA and CDR2 as FQGNSA.

V is TRBV19 and J is TRBJ1-1, with 10 bases that match TRBD1. With V trimmed by 7 bases and J by 5 bases, 7 bases remained unmatched. Germline V gives CDR1 LNHDA, CDR2 SQIVND (reference sequence). The CDR3 has 14 residues. The CDR3, as DNA: TGTGCCAGTAACCCGGGACAGGGGAATACTGAAGCTTTCTTT. Protein product: CASNPGQGNTEAFF.